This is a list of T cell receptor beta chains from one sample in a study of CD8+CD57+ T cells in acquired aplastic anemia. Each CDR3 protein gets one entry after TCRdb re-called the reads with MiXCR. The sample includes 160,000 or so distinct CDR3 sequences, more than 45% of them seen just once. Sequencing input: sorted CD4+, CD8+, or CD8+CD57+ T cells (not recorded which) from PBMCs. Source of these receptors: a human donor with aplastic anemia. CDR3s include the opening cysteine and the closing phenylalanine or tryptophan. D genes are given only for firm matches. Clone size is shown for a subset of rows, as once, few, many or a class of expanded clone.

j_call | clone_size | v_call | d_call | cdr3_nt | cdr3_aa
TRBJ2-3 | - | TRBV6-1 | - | TGTGCCAGCAGCGGGAGTCTTCACACAGATACGCAGTATTTT | CASSGSLHTDTQYF
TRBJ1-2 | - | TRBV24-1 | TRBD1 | TGTGCCACCAGTGATTTGGTCCTTCAGGGGGCGCAAGGCTACACCTTC | CATSDLVLQGAQGYTF
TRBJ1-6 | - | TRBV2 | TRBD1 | TGTGCCAGCACTGGGACAGGTCCCCAGTCACCCCTCCACTTT | CASTGTGPQSPLHF
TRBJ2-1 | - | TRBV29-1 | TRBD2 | TGCAGCGTTGGGCTAGCGGGTGAGTCCTACAATGAGCAGTTCTTC | CSVGLAGESYNEQFF
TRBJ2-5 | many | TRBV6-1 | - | TGTGCCAGCAGTGCCCGGGACCATGGAAAGACCCAGTACTTC | CASSARDHGKTQYF
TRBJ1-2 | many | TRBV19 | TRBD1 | TGTGCCAGCGGGACAGGTACCTCTGCGGGGGTCTTC | CASGTGTSAGVF
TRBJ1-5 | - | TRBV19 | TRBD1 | TGTGCCAGTACCCTCGGACAGGGCGTTAATCAGCCCCAGCATTTT | CASTLGQGVNQPQHF
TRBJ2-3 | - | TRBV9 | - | TGTGCCAGCAGCCCCCCTGCGGGCCTACAAGAGGATACGCAGTATTTT | CASSPPAGLQEDTQYF
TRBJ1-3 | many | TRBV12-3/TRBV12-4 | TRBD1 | TGTGCCAGCAGTCGCTGGACAGGGTTCGGTGGAAACACCATATATTTT | CASSRWTGFGGNTIYF
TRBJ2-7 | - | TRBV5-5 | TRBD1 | TGTGCCAGCAGCTTAAGTAGGGGACAGTACTCCTACGAGCAGTACTTC | CASSLSRGQYSYEQYF
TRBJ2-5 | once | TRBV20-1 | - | TGCAGTTACTCTTGGGGGCAAGGGGAGACCCAGTACTTC | CSYSWGQGETQYF
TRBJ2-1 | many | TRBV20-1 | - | TGCAGTGCTAATACGCCAGGGTTCTACAATGAGCAGTTCTTC | CSANTPGFYNEQFF
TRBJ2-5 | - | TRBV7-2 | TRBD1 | TGTGCCAGCAGCGGGCAGGGGGCGGAGACCCAGTACTTC | CASSGQGAETQYF
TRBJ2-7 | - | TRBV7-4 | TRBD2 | TGTGCCAGCAGCCTAGCCCCCAGCGGGAGCTACGAGCAGTACTTC | CASSLAPSGSYEQYF
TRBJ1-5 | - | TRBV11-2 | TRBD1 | TGTGCCAGCAGCTCCCTCAAGGGACAGGTGCCTAGCAATCAGCCCCAGCATTTT | CASSSLKGQVPSNQPQHF
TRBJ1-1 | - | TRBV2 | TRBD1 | TGTGCCAGCAGTGAGGACAGGGCTAACACTGAAGCTTTCTTT | CASSEDRANTEAFF
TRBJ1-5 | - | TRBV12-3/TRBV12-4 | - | TGTGCCAGCAGGGCGGGCGGCAATCAGCCCCAGCATTTT | CASRAGGNQPQHF
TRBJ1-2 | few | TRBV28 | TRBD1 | TGTGCCAGCAGTTTCCCGACAGGGGGTAACTATGGCTACACCTTC | CASSFPTGGNYGYTF
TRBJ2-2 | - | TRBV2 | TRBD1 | TGTGCCGGCAGTTTGGGGACAGGGATTTATGGGGAGCTGTTTTTT | CAGSLGTGIYGELFF
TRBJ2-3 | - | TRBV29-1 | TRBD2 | TGCAGATTTAGCGGGGGGGTCGCAGATACGCAGTATTTT | CRFSGGVADTQYF
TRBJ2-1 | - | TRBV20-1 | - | TGCAGTGTTAGAGACCTGCAGGGGTCACCCTACAATGAACAGTTCTTC | CSVRDLQGSPYNEQFF
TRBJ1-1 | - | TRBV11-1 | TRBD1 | TGTGCCAGCAGCTTTGGGACAGGTAATGCGAACACTGAAGCTTTCTTT | CASSFGTGNANTEAFF
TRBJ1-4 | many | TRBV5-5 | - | TGTGCCAGCAGATCCTACAGGGAGACTAATGAAAAACTGTTTTTT | CASRSYRETNEKLFF
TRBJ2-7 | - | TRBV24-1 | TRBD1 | TGTGCCACCAGTGATTTACAGGGGGGACAGGGCCCCTACGAGCAGTACTTC | CATSDLQGGQGPYEQYF